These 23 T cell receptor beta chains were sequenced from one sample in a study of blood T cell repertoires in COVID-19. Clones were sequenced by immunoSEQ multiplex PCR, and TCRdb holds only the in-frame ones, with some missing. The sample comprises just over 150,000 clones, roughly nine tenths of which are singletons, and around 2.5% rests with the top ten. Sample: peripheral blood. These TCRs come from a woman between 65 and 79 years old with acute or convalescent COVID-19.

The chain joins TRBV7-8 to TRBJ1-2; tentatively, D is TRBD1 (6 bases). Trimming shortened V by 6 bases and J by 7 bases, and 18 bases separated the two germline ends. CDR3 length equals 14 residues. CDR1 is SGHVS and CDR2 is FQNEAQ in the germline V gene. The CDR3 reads CASRSSHGGTGYTF. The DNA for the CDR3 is TGTGCCAGCAGGAGCTCGCATGGGGGCACTGGCTACACCTTC.

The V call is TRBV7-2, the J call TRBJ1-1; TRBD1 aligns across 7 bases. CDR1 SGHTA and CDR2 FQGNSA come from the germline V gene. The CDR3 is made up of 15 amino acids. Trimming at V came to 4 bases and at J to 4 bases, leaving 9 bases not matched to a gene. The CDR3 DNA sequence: TGTGCCAGCAGCTCAGTACAGGGGCATGGCACTGAAGCTTTCTTT. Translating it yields CASSSVQGHGTEAFF. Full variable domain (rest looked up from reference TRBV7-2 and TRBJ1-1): GAGVSQSPSNKVTEKGKDVELRCDPISGHTALYWYRQSLGQGLEFLIYFQGNSAPDKSGLPSDRFSAERTGGSVSTLTIQRTQQEDSAVYLCASSSVQGHGTEAFFGQGTRLTVV.

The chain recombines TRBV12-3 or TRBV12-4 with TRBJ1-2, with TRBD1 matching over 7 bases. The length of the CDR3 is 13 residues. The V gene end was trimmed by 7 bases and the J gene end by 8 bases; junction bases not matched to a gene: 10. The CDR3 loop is CASTIRYRGGYTF. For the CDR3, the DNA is TGTGCCAGCACCATCAGATACAGGGGAGGCTACACCTTC.

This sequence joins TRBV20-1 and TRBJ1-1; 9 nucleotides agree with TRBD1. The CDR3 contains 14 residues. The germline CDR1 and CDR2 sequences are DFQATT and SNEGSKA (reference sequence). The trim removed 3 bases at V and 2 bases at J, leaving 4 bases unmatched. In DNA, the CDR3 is TGCAGTGCTAGTCGGGACAGGGTTAACACTGAAGCTTTCTTT. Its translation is CSASRDRVNTEAFF.

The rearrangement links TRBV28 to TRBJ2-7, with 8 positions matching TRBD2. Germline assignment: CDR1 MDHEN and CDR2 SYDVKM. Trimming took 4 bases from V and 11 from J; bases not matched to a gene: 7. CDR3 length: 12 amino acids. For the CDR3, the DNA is TGTGCCAGCAGTTCGGGGGCGGGAGGAGAGTACGTC. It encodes CASSSGAGGEYV.

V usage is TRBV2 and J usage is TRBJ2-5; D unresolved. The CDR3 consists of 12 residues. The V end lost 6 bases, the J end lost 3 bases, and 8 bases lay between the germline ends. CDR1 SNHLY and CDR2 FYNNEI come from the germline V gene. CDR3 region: CASRRQEETQYF. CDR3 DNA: TGTGCCAGCAGGCGCCAGGAAGAGACCCAGTACTTC.

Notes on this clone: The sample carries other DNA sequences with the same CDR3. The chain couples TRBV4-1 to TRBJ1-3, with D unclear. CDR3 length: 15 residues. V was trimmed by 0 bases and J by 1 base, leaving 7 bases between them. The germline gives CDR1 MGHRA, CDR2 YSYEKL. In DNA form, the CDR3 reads TGCGCCAGCAGCCAAGATTCGGGGTCTGGAAACACCATATATTTT. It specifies CASSQDSGSGNTIYF.

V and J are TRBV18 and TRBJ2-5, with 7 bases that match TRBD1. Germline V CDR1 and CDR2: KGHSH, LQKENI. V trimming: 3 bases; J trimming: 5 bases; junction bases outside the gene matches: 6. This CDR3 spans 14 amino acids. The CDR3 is CASSPGRGTETQYF. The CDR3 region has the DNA TGTGCCAGCTCACCGGGCAGGGGGACGGAGACCCAGTACTTC.

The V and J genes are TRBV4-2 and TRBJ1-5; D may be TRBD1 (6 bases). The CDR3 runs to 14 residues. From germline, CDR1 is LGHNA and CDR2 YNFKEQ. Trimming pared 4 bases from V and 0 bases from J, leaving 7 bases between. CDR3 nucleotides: TGTGCCAGCAGCCGGGACATTAGCAATCAGCCCCAGCATTTT. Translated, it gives CASSRDISNQPQHF.

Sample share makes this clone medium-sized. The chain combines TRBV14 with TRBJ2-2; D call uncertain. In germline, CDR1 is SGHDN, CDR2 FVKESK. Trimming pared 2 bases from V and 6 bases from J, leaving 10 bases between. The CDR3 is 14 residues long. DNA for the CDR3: TGTGCCAGCAGCCAAATTACTGTTCCCGGGGAGCTGTTTTTT. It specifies CASSQITVPGELFF.

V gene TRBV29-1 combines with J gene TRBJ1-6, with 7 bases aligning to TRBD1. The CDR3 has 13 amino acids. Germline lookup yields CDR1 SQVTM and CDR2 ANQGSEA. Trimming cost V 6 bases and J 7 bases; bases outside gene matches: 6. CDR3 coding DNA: TGCAGCGTGCGACAGGGACAAAATTCACCCCTCCACTTT. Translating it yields CSVRQGQNSPLHF.

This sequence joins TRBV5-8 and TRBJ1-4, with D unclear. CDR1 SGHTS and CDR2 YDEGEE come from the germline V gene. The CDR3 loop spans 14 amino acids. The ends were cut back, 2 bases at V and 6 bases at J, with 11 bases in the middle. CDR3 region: CASSFGRMDEKLFF. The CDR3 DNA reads TGTGCCAGCAGCTTCGGGAGAATGGATGAAAAACTGTTTTTT.

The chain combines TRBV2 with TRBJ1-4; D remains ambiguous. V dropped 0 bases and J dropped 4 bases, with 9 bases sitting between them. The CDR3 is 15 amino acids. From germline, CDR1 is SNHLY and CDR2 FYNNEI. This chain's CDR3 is CASSEASQINEKLFF. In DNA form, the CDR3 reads TGTGCCAGCAGTGAAGCAAGTCAGATTAATGAAAAACTGTTTTTT.

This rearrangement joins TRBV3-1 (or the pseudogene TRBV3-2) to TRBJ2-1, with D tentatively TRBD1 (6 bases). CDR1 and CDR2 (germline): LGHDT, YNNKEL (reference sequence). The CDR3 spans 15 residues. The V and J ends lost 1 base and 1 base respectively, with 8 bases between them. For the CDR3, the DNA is TGTGCCAGCAGCCAAGTGGGGGCGTCCTACAATGAGCAGTTCTTC. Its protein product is CASSQVGASYNEQFF.

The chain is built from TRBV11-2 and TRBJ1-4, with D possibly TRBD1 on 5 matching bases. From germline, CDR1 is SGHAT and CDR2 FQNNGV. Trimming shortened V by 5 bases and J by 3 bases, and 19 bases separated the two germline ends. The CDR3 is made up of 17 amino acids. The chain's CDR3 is CASSLYRITRPNEKLFF. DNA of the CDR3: TGTGCCAGCAGCCTATACAGGATAACGAGGCCTAATGAAAAACTGTTTTTT.

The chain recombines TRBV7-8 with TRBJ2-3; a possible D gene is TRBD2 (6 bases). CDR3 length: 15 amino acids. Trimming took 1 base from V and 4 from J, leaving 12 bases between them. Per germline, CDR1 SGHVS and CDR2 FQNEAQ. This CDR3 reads CASSLVAGRSDTQYF. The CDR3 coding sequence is TGTGCCAGCAGCTTAGTTGCGGGGAGGTCAGATACGCAGTATTTT.

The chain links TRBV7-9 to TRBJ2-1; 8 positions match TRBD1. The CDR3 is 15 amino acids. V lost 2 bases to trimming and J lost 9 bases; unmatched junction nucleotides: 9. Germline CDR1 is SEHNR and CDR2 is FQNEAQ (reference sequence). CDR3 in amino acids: CASSLFTGGKGEQFF. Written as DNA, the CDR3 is TGTGCCAGCAGCTTATTCACAGGGGGGAAAGGTGAGCAGTTCTTC.

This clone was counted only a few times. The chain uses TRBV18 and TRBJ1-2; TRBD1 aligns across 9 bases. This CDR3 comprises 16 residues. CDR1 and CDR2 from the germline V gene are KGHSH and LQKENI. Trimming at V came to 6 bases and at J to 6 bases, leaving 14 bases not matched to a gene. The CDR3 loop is CASSQSPIQGANGYTF. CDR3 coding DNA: TGTGCCAGCTCTCAATCCCCAATACAGGGGGCGAATGGCTACACCTTC.

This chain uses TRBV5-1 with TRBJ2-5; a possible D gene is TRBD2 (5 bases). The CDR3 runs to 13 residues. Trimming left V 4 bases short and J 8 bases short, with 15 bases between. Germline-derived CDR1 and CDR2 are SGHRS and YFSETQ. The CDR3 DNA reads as TGCGCCAGCAGCGGACTGCCAAGAGAAACCCAGTACTTC. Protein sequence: CASSGLPRETQYF.

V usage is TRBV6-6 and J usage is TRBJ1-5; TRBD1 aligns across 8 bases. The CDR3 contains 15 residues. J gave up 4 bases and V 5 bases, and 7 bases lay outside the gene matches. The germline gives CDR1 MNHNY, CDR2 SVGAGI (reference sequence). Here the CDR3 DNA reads TGTGCCAGCAGTACCGGACAGGGTCGTAATCAGCCCCAGCATTTT. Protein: CASSTGQGRNQPQHF.

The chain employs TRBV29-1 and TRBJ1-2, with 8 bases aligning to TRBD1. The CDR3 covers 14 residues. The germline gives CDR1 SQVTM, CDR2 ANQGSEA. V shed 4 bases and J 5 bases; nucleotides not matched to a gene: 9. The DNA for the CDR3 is TGCAGCGTTGCCCCCGACAGGGGATGGTATGGCTACACCTTC. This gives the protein CSVAPDRGWYGYTF.

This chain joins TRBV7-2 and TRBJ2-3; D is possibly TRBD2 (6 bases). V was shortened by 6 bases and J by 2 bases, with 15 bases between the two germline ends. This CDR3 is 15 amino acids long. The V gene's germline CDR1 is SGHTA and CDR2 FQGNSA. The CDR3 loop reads CASRLRGSTTDTQYF. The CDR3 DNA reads TGTGCCAGCAGGCTTCGGGGGTCAACCACAGATACGCAGTATTTT.

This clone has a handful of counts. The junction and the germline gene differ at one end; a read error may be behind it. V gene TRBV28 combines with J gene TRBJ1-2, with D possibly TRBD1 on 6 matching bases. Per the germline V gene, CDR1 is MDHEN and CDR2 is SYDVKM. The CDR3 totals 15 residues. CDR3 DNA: TGTGCCAGCAGCCCAATGGGGGGGCGGAACTATAGCTACATCTTC. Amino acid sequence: CASSPMGGRNYSYIF.